This TCR beta chain was captured in a study of Tregs in tolerant kidney transplant recipients. The V segment lost 1 base and the J segment 7 bases; nucleotides outside the gene matches: 6. The CDR3 is 16 amino acids. CDR1 and CDR2 (germline): LNHNV, YYDKDF (reference sequence). As for this clone: The antigen remains undetermined.

The method was immunoSEQ multiplex PCR; TCRdb's version includes in-frame clones alone and lacks a portion of them. The profile shows about 4,200 clones, over 50% of them singletons. Sequenced material: CD8+ T cells from blood cultured with allogeneic cells. The receptor was isolated from a human donor in good health. This chain connects TRBV15 to TRBJ2-1; 11 bases are a match to TRBD2. The CDR3 loop reads CATSRGVGTSGNEQFF. Here the CDR3 DNA reads TGTGCCACCAGCAGAGGGGTAGGGACTAGCGGTAATGAGCAGTTCTTC.